This T cell receptor beta chain emerged from a study of control samples from healthy donors and cancer patients. Trimming removed 3 bases at V and 3 bases at J, with 5 bases between. CDR3 length equals 12 residues. Germline lookup yields CDR1 MDHEN and CDR2 SYDVKM. Some clones are missing from TCRdb's copy, which holds only in-frame ones; the method was immunoSEQ multiplex PCR. Here the sample spans more than 10,000 clones, 85% to 95% being singletons. The chain combines TRBV28 with TRBJ2-5; no firm D call. This TCR came from a man older than 75 with lung cancer. Sequencing was done on a sample of PBMCs. In DNA form, the CDR3 reads TGTGCCAGCAGTTTGGTAAAAGAGACCCAGTACTTC. Translating it yields CASSLVKETQYF.